The 3 T cell receptor beta chains below were found in one sample sequenced in a study of regulatory dendritic cells for organ transplantation. The assay was immunoSEQ multiplex PCR, and TCRdb's table has in-frame clones only and misses some. This table has about 38,000 clones, around 90% appearing once. Sequencing was done on a sample of naive CD8+ T cells from blood. Described subset: CD45RA+ naive T cells. Source of these receptors: a human donor in good health.

This chain uses TRBV9 with TRBJ2-1, with TRBD2 as a possible D gene (6 bases). The V end was cut by 0 bases, the J end by 4 bases, with 14 bases between. The germline gives CDR1 SGDLS, CDR2 YYNGEE. The CDR3 totals 16 residues. The CDR3 sequence: CASSVVSSARYNEQFF. The DNA for the CDR3 is TGTGCCAGCAGCGTAGTGTCTAGCGCCCGTTACAATGAGCAGTTCTTC.

This clone has a handful of counts. The same CDR3 is also encoded by other DNA sequences in this sample. This chain connects TRBV19 to TRBJ1-5; D call uncertain. Germline V gene sequence: CDR1 LNHDA, CDR2 SQIVND (reference sequence). V dropped 2 bases and J dropped 0 bases, with 5 bases sitting between them. CDR3 size: 14 residues. As DNA, the CDR3 is TGTGCCAGTAGTATACGGGATAGCAATCAGCCCCAGCATTTT. Its translation is CASSIRDSNQPQHF.

The chain links TRBV7-9 to TRBJ1-2, with unresolved D. This CDR3 is built from 12 residues. Germline lookup yields CDR1 SEHNR and CDR2 FQNEAQ (reference sequence). V lost 5 bases, J lost 7 bases, and 11 bases lay in between. Written as DNA, the CDR3 is TGTGCCAGCAGCCAATCAGGAGCTGGCTACACCTTC. Translation gives CASSQSGAGYTF. The full variable domain, with the rest looked up from reference TRBV7-9 and TRBJ1-2, is DTGVSQNPRHKITKRGQNVTFRCDPISEHNRLYWYRQTLGQGPEFLTYFQNEAQLEKSRLLSDRFSAERPKGSFSTLEIQRTEQGDSAMYLCASSQSGAGYTFGSGTRLTVV.